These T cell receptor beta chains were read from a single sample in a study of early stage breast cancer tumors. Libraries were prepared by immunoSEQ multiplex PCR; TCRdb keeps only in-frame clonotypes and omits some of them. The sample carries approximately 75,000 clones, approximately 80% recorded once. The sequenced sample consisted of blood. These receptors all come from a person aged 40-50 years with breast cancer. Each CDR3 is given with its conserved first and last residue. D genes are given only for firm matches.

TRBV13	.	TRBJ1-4	CASSLRIREKLFF
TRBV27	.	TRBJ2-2	CASSLATNTGELFF
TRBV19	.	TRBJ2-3	CASSPVGDPGSDTQYF
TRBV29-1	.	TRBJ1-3	CSVELPLSGNTIYF
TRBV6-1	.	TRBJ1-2	CASVEGANYGYTF
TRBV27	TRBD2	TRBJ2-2	CASRGLALTGELFF
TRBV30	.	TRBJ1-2	CAWEAGPNYGYTF
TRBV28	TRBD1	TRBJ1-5	CASSVTGGHQPQHF
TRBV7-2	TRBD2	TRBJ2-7	CASSLVDSGNYEQYF
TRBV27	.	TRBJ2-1	CASSPLSGAYNEQFF
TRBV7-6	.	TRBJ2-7	CASSLPVNRVAYEQYF
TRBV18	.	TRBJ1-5	CASSPRDNPGNQPQHF
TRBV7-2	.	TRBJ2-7	CASSLEEQATYEQYF
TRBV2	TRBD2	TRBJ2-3	CASSVGREVSTQYF
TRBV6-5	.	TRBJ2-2	CASRTPIRSGELFF
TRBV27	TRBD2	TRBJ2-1	CASSLAGGPNEQFF
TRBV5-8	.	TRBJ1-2	CASSFGRFGYTF
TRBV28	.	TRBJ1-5	CASTPPGGSNQPQHF
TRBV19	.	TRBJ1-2	CASSRGNTLTNYGYTF
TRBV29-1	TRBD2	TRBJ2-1	CSGTSRSYNEQFF
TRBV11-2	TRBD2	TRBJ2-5	CASSLGLGTSSETQYF
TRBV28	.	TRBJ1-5	CASRIGNSNQPQHF
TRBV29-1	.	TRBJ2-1	CSFSPLISGPGGNEQFF
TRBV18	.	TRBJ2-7	CASSPPSVGDEQYF
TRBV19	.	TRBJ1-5	CASSTLTDSNQPQHF